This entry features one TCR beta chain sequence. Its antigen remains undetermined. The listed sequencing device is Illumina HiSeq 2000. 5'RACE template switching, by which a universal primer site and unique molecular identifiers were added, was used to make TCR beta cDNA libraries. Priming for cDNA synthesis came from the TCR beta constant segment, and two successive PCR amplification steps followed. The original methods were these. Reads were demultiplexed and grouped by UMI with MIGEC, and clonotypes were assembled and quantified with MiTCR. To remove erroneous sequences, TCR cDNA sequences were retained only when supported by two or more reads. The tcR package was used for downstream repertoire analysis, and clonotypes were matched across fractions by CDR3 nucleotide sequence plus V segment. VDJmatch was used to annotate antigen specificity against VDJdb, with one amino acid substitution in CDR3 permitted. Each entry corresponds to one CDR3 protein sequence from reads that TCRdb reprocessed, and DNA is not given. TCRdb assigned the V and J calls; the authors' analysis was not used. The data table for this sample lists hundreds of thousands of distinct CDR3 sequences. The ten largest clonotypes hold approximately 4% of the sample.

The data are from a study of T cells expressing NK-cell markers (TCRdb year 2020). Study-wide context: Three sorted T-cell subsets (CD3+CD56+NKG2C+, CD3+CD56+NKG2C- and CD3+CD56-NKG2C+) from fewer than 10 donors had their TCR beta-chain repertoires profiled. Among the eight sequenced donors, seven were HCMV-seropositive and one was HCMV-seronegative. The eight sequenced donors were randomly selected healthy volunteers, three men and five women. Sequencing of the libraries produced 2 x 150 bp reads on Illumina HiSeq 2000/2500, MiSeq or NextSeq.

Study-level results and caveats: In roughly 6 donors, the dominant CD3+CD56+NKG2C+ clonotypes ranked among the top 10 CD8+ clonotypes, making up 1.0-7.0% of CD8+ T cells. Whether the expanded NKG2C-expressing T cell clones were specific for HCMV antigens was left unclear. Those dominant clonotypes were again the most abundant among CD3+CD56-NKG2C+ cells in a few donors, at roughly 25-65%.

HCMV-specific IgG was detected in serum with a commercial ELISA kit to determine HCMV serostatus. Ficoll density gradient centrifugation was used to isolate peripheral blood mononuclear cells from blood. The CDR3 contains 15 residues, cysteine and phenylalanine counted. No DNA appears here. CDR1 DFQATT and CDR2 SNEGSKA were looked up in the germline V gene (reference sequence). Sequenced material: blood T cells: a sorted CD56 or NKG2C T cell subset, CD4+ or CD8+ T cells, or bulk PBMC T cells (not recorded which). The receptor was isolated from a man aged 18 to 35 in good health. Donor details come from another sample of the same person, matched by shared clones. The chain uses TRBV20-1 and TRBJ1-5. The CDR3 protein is CSARDDTTRFQPQHF.